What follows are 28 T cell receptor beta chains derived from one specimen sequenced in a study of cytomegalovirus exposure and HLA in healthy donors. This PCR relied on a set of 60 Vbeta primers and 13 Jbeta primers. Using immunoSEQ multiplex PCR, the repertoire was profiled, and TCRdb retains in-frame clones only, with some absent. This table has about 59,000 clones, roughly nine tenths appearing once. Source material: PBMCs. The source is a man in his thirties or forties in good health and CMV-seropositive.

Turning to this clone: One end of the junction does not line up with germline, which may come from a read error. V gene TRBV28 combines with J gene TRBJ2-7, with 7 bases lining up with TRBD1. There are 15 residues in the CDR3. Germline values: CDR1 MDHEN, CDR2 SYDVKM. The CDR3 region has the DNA TGTGCCGGCAGTTTTACAGGGGCCGGGTCCTACGAGCAGTACTTC. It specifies CAGSFTGAGSYEQYF.

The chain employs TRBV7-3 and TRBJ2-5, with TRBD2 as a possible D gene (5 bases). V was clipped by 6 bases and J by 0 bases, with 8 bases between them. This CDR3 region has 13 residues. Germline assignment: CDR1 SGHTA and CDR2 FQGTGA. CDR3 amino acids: CASSPGNQETQYF. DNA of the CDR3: TGTGCCAGCAGTCCCGGGAACCAAGAGACCCAGTACTTC. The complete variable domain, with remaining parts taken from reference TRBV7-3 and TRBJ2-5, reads GAGVSQTPSNKVTEKGKYVELRCDPISGHTALYWYRQSLGQGPEFLIYFQGTGAADDSGLPNDRFFAVRPEGSVSTLKIQRTERGDSAVYLCASSPGNQETQYFGPGTRLLVL.

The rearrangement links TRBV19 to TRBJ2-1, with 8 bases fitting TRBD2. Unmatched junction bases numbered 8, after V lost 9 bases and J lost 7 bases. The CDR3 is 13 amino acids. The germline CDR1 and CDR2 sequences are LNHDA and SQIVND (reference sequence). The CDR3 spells CASGGTSVNEQFF. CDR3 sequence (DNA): TGTGCCAGCGGGGGGACTAGTGTAAATGAGCAGTTCTTC.

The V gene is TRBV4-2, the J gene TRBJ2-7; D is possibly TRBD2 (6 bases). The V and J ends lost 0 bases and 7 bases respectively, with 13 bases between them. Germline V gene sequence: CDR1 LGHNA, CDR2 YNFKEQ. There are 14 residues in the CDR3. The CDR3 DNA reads TGTGCCAGCAGCCAAGAGACATCTGGGGGGGAGCAGTACTTC. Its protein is CASSQETSGGEQYF.

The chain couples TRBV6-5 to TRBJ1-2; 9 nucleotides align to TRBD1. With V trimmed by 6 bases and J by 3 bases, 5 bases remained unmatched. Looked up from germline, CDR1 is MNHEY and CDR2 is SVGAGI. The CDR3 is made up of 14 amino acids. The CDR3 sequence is CASSPTGGDYGYTF. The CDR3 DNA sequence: TGTGCCAGCAGCCCAACAGGGGGCGACTATGGCTACACCTTC.

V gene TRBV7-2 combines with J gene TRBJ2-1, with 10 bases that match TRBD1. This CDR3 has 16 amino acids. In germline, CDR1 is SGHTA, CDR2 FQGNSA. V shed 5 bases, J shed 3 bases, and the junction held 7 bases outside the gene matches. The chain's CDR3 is CASSVGGTGVYNEQFF. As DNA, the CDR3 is TGTGCCAGCAGCGTAGGGGGGACAGGGGTCTACAATGAGCAGTTCTTC.

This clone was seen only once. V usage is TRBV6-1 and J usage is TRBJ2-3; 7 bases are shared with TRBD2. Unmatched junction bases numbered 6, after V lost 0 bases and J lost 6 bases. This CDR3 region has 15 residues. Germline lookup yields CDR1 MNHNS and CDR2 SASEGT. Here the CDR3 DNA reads TGTGCCAGCAGTGAAGCTCGACTAGCAAGCGATACGCAGTATTTT. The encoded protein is CASSEARLASDTQYF.

The CDR3 region is CASAAGYEQYF. The CDR3 nucleotides read TGTGCCAGCGCTGCAGGGTACGAGCAGTACTTC. The J gene is TRBJ2-7, the V gene TRBV6-5; the D gene is possibly TRBD1 (5 bases). The V end lost 8 bases, the J end lost 4 bases, and 9 bases lay between the germline ends. This CDR3 is built from 11 residues. Germline-derived CDR1 and CDR2 are MNHEY and SVGAGI.

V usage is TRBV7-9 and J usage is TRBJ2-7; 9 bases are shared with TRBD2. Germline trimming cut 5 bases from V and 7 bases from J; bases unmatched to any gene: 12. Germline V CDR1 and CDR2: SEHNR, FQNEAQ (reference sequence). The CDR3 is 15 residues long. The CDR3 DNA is TGTGCCAGCAGCCCTGTGGCGGGAGGGCCGCGGGAGCAGTACTTC. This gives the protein CASSPVAGGPREQYF.

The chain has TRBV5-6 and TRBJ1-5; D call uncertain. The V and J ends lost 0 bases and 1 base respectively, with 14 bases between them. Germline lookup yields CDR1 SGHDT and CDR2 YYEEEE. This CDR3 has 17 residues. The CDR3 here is CASSLGSGGWSNQPQHF. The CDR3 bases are TGTGCCAGCAGCTTGGGGTCCGGAGGATGGAGCAATCAGCCCCAGCATTTT. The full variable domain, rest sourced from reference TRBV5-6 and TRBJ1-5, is DAGVTQSPTHLIKTRGQQVTLRCSPKSGHDTVSWYQQALGQGPQFIFQYYEEEERQRGNFPDRFSGHQFPNYSSELNVNALLLGDSALYLCASSLGSGGWSNQPQHFGDGTRLSIL.

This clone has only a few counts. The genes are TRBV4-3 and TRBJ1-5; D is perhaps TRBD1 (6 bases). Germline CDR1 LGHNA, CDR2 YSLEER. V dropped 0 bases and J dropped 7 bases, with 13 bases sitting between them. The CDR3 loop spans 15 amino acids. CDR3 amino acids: CASSQDPGEGQPQHF. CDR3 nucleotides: TGCGCCAGCAGCCAAGATCCAGGGGAGGGGCAGCCCCAGCATTTT.

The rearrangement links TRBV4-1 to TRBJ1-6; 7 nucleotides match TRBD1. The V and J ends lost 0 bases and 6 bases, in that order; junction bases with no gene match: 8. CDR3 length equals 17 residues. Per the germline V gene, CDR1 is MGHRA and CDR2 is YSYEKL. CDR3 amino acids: CASSQELPDRLNSPLHF. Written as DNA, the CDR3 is TGCGCCAGCAGCCAAGAATTACCGGACAGGCTTAATTCACCCCTCCACTTT.

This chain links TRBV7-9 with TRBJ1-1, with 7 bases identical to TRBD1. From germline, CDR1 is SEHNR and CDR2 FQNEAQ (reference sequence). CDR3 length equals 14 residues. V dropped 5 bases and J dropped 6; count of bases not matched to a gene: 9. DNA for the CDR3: TGTGCCAGCAGCACGACCCGACAGGGCTCTGAAGCTTTCTTT. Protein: CASSTTRQGSEAFF.

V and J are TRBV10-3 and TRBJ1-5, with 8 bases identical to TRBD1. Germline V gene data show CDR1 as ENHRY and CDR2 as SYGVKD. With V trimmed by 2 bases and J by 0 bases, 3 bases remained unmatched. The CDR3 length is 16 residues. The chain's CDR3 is CAISEGDRGSNQPQHF. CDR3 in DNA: TGTGCCATCAGTGAGGGCGACAGGGGTAGCAATCAGCCCCAGCATTTT.

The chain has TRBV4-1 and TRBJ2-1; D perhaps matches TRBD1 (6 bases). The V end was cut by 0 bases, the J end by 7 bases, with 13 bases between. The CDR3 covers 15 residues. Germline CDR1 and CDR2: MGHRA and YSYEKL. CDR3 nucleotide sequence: TGCGCCAGCAGCCAAGATCAAGGACAGTGGAATGAGCAGTTCTTC. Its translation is CASSQDQGQWNEQFF.

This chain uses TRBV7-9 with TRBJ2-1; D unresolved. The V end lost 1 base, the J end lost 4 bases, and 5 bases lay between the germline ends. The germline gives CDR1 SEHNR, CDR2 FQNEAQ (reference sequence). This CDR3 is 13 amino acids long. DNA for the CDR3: TGTGCCAGCAGCTTAGAGGAGTACAATGAGCAGTTCTTC. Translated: CASSLEEYNEQFF. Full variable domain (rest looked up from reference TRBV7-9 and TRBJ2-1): DTGVSQNPRHKITKRGQNVTFRCDPISEHNRLYWYRQTLGQGPEFLTYFQNEAQLEKSRLLSDRFSAERPKGSFSTLEIQRTEQGDSAMYLCASSLEEYNEQFFGPGTRLTVL.

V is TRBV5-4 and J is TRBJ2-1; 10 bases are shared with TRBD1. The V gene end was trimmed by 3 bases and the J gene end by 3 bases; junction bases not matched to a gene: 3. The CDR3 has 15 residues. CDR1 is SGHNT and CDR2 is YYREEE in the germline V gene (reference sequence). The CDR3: CASSWDRGGYNEQFF. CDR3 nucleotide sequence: TGTGCCAGCAGCTGGGACAGGGGCGGCTACAATGAGCAGTTCTTC. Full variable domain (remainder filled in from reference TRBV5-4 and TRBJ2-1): ETGVTQSPTHLIKTRGQQVTLRCSSQSGHNTVSWYQQALGQGPQFIFQYYREEENGRGNFPPRFSGLQFPNYSSELNVNALELDDSALYLCASSWDRGGYNEQFFGPGTRLTVL.

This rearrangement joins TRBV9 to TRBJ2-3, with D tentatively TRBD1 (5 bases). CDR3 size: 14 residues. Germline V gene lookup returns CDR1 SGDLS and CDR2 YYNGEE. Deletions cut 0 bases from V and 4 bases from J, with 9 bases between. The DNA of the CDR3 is TGTGCCAGCAGCGTAGGGGCCAGGGCAGATACGCAGTATTTT. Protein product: CASSVGARADTQYF.

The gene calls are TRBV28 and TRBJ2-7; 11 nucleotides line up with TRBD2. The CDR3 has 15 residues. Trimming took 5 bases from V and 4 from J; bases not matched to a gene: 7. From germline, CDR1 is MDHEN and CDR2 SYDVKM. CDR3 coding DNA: TGTGCCAGCAGTCTCAGACTAGCGGGACGTTACGAGCAGTACTTC. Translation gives CASSLRLAGRYEQYF.

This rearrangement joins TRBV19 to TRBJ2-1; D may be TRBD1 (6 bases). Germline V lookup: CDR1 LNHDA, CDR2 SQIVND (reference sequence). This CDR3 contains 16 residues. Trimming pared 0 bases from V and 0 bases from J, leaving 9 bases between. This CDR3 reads CASSIDLRGSYNEQFF. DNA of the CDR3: TGTGCCAGTAGTATAGATCTCAGGGGCTCCTACAATGAGCAGTTCTTC.

The CDR3 loop reads CASSLETGSYNEQFF. CDR3 sequence (DNA): TGCGCCAGCAGCTTGGAAACAGGGTCATACAATGAGCAGTTCTTC. This chain uses TRBV5-1 with TRBJ2-1, with a possible D match to TRBD1 (6 bases). This CDR3 is 15 amino acids long. The V end lost 0 bases, the J end lost 4 bases, and 11 bases lay between the germline ends. CDR1 SGHRS and CDR2 YFSETQ come from the germline V gene.

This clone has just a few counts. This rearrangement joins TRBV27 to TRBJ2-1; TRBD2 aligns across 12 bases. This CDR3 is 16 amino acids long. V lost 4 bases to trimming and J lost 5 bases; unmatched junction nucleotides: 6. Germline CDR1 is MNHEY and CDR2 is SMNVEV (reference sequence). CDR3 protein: CASSSGRLAGDNEQFF. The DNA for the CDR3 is TGTGCCAGCAGTTCGGGTAGACTAGCGGGAGACAATGAGCAGTTCTTC.

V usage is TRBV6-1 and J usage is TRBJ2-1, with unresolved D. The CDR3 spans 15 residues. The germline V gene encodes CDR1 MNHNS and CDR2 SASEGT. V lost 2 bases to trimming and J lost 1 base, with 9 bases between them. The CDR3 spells CASSETSVSYNEQFF. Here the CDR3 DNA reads TGTGCCAGCAGTGAAACGAGCGTTTCCTACAATGAGCAGTTCTTC.

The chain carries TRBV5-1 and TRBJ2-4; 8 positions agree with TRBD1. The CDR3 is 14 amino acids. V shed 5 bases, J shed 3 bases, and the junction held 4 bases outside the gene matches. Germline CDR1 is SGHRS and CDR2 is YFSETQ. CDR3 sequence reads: CASSSGTGKNIQYF. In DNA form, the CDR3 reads TGCGCCAGCAGTTCCGGGACAGGCAAAAACATTCAGTACTTC.

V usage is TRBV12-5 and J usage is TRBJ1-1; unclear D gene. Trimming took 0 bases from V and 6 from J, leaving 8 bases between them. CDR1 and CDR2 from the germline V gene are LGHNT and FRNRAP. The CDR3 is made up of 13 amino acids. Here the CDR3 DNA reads TGTGCTAGTGGTTTGGTACGACATCCTGAAGCTTTCTTT. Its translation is CASGLVRHPEAFF.

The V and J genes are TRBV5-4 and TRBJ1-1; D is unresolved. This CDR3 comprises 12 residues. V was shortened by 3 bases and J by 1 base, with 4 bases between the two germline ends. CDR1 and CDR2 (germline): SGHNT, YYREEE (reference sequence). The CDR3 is CASSYRNTEAFF. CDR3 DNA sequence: TGTGCCAGCAGCTACAGGAACACTGAAGCTTTCTTT.

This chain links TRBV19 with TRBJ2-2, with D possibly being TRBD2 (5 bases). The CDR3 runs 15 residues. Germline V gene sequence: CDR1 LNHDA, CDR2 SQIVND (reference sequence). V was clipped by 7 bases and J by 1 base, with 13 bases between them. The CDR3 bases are TGTGCCAGTAATTCGAGGGAAAGGAACACCGGGGAGCTGTTTTTT. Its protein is CASNSRERNTGELFF.

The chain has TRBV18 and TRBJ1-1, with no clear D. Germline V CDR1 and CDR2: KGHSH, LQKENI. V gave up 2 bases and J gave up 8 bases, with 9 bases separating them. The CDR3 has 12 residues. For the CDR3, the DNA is TGTGCCAGCTCACCAGCCTGGGAGGAAGCTTTCTTT. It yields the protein CASSPAWEEAFF.